This T cell receptor (beta chain) was identified in a study of T-cell reconstitution after alpha-beta-depleted transplantation in children. Germline loops: CDR1 MDHEN, CDR2 SYDVKM. The CDR3 covers 16 residues. Trimming pared 7 bases from V and 4 bases from J, leaving 22 bases between. TCRbeta library preparation incorporated unique molecular identifiers. Via MiXCR, TCRdb re-called the PCR reads, giving one row per CDR3 protein. Of 300,000 to 400,000 distinct CDR3 sequences listed, roughly 17% were seen once; the top ten hold about 41%. The TCR was taken from a male patient between 2 and 10 years old who had a stem cell transplant for acute lymphoblastic leukemia, so the T cells may come from the graft donor. The chain is built from TRBV28 and TRBJ2-5; tentative D call: TRBD1 (7 bases). The specimen was PBMCs, mostly from graft donor cells, collected 360 days after TCRalphabeta/CD19-depleted stem cell transplant. The CDR3 DNA follows: TGTGCCAGCACGGGGGCCAGGGGGAGATATCGAGAGACCCAGTACTTC. Its protein product is CASTGARGRYRETQYF.